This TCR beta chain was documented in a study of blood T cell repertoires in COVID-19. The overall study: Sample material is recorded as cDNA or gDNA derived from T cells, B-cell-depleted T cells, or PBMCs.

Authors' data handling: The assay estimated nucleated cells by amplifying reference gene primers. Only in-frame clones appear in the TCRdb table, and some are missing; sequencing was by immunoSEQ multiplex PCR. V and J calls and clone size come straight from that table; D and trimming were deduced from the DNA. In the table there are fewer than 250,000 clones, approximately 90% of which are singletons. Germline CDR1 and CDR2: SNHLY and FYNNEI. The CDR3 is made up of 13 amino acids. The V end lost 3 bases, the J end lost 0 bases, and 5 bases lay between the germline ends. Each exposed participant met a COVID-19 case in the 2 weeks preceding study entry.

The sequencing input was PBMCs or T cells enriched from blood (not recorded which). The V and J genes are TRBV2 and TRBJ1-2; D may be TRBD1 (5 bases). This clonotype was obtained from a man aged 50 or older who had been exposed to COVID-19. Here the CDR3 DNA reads TGTGCCAGCAGTGACAGGGCTAACTATGGCTACACCTTC. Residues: CASSDRANYGYTF.